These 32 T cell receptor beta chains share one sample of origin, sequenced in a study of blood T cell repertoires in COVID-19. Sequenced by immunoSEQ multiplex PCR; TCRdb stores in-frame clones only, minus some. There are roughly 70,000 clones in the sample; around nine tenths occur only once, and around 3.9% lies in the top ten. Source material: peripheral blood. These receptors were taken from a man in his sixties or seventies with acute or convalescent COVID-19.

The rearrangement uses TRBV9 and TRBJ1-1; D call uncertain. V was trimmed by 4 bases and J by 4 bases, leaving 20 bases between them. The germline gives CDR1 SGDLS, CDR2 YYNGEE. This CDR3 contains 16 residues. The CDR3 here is CASSPQSTPRGTEAFF. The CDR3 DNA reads TGTGCCAGCAGCCCTCAGAGTACCCCGCGGGGCACTGAAGCTTTCTTT.

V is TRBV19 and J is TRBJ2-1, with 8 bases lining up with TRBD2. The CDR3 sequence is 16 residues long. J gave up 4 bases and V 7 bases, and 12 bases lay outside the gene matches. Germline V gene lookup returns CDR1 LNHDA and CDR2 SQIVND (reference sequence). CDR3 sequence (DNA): TGTGCCAGTACCCCCTTCGGCGGGGGGCCGTACAATGAGCAGTTCTTC. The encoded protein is CASTPFGGGPYNEQFF.

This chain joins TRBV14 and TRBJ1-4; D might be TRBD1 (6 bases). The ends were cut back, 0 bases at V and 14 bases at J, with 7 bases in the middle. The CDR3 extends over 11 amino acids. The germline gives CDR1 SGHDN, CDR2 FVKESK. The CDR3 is CASSQDRGLFF. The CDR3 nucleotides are TGTGCCAGCAGCCAAGACAGGGGCCTGTTTTTT. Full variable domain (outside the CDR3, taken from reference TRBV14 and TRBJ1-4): EAGVTQFPSHSVIEKGQTVTLRCDPISGHDNLYWYRRVMGKEIKFLLHFVKESKQDESGMPNNRFLAERTGGTYSTLKVQPAELEDSGVYFCASSQDRGLFFGSGTQLSVL.

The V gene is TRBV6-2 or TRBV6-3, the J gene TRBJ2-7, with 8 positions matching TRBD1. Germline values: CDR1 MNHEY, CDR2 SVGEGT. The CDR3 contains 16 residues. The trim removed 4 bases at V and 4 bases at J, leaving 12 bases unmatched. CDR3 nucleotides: TGTGCCAGCAGTTCCTTTGACAGGGGCCGGAATTACGAGCAGTACTTC. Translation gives CASSSFDRGRNYEQYF.

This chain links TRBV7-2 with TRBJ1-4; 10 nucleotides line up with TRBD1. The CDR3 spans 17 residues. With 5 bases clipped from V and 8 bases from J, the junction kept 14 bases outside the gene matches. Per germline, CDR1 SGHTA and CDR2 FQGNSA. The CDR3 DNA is TGTGCCAGCAGCAGAGCCTCGTTGGGACAGGGGTACGAAAAACTGTTTTTT. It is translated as CASSRASLGQGYEKLFF.

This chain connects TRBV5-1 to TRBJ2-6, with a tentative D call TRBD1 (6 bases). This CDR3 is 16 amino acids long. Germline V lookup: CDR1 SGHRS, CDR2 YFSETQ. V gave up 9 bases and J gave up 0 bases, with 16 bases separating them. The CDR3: CATGTQSGSGANVLTF. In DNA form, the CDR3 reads TGCGCCACCGGGACACAAAGCGGCTCTGGGGCCAACGTCCTGACTTTC.

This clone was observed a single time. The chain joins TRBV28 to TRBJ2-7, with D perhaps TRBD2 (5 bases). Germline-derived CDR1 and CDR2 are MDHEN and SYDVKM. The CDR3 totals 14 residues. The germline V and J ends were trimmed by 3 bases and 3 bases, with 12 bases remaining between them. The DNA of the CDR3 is TGTGCCAGCAGTTTTCTCGCTAGCTTCTACGAGCAGTACTTC. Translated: CASSFLASFYEQYF.

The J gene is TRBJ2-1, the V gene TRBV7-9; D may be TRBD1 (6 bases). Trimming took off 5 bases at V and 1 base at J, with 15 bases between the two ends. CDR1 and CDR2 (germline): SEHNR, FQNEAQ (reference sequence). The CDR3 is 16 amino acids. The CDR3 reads CASSGRHRASYNEQFF. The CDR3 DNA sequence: TGTGCCAGCAGCGGCCGGCACAGGGCTTCCTACAATGAGCAGTTCTTC.

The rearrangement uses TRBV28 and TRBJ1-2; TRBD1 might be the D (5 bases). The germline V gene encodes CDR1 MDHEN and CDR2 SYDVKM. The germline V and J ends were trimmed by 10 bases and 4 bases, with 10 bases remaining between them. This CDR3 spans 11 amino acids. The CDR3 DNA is TGTGCCATCCAGGGCGCCTATGGCTACACCTTC. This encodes CAIQGAYGYTF.

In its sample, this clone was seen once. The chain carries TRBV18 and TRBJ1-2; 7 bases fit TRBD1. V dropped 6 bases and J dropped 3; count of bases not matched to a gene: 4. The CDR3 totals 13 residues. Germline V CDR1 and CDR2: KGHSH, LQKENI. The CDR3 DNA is TGTGCCAGCTCCCAGGGGGTCGACTATGGCTACACCTTC. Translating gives CASSQGVDYGYTF.

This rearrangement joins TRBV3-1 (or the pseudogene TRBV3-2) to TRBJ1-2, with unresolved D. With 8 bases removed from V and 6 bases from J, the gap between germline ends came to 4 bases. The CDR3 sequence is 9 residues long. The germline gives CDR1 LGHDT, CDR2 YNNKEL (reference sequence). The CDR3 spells CASPNGYTF. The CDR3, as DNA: TGTGCCAGCCCCAATGGCTACACCTTC.

Here the CDR3 reads CASKLAAVNDEQFF. The DNA of the CDR3 is TGTGCCAGCAAACTGGCGGCGGTTAACGATGAGCAGTTCTTC. V gene TRBV6-5 combines with J gene TRBJ2-1; D gene ambiguous. The germline V gene encodes CDR1 MNHEY and CDR2 SVGAGI. This CDR3 comprises 14 residues. The V gene lost 7 bases and the J gene lost 8 bases, with 18 bases spanning the gap.

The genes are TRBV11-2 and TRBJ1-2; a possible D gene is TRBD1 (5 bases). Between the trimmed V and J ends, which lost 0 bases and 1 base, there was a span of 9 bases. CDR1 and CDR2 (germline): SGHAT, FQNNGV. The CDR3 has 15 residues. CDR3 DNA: TGTGCCAGCAGCTTAGATCAAAGGGGTAACTATGGCTACACCTTC. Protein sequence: CASSLDQRGNYGYTF.

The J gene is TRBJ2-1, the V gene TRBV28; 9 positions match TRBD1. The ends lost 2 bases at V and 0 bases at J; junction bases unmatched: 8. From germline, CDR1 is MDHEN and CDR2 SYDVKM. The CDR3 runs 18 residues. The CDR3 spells CASSLPTGTGSSYNEQFF. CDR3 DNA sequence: TGTGCCAGCAGTTTACCCACCGGGACAGGGAGCTCCTACAATGAGCAGTTCTTC.

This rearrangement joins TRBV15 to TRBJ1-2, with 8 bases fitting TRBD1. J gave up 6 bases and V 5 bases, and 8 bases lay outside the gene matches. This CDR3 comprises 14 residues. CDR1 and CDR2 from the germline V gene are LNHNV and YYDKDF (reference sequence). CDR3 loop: CATSPRTGWDGYTF. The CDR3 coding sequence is TGTGCCACCAGCCCCCGGACAGGGTGGGATGGCTACACCTTC.

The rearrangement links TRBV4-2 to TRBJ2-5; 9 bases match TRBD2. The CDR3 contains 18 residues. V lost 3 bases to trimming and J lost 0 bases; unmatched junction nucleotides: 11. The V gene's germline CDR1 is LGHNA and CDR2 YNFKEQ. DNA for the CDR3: TGTGCCAGCAGCCAGGGGAGTAGCGGGGGCACGTACCAAGAGACCCAGTACTTC. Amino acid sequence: CASSQGSSGGTYQETQYF.

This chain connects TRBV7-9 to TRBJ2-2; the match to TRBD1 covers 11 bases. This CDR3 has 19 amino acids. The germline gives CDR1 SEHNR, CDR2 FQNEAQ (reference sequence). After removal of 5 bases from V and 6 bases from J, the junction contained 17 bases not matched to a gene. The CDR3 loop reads CASSQKSGEGQGASGELFF. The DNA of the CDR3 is TGTGCCAGCAGCCAAAAAAGCGGAGAAGGACAGGGGGCGTCCGGGGAGCTGTTTTTT.

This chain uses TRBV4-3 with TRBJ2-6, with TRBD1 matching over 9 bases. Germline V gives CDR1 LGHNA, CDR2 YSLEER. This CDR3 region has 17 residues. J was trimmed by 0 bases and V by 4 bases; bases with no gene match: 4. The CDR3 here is CASSRGQGISGANVLTF. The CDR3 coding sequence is TGCGCCAGCAGCCGGGGACAGGGAATCTCTGGGGCCAACGTCCTGACTTTC.

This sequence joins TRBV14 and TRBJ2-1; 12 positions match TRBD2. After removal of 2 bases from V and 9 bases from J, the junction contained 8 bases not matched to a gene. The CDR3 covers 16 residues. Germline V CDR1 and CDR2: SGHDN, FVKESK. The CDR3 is CASSQLAGGSGREQFF. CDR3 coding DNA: TGTGCCAGCAGCCAACTAGCGGGGGGGTCTGGCCGTGAGCAGTTCTTC.

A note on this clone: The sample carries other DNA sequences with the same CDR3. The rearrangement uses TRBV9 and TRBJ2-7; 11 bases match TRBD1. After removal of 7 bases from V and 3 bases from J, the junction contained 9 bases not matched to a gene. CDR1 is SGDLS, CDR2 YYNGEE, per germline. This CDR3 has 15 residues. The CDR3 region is CASSAGTGGFYEQYF. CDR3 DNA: TGTGCCAGCTCGGCCGGGACAGGGGGGTTCTACGAGCAGTACTTC. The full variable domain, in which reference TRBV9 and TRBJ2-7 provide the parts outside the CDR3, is DSGVTQTPKHLITATGQRVTLRCSPRSGDLSVYWYQQSLDQGLQFLIQYYNGEERAKGNILERFSAQQFPDLHSELNLSSLELGDSALYFCASSAGTGGFYEQYFGPGTRLTVT.

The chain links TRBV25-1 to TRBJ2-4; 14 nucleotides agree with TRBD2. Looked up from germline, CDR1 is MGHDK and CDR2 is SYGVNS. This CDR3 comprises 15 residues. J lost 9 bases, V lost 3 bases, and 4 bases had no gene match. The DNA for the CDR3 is TGTGCCAGCAGTGACCCCGGGACTAGCGGGGGCATTCAGTACTTC. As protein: CASSDPGTSGGIQYF.

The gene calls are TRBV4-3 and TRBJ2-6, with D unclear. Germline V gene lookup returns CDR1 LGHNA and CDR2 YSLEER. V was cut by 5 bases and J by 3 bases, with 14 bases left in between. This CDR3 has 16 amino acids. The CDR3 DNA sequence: TGCGCCAGCAGCATAACGGCGACGGGTGGGGCCAACGTCCTGACTTTC. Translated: CASSITATGGANVLTF.

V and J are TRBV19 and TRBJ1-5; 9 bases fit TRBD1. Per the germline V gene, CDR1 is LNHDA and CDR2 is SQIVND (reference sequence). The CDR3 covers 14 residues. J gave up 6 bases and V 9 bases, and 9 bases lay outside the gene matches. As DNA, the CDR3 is TGTGCCAGCGAGACAGGGGGTAGCGGTCAGCCCCAGCATTTT. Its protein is CASETGGSGQPQHF. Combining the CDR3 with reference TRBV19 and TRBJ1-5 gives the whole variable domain DGGITQSPKYLFRKEGQNVTLSCEQNLNHDAMYWYRQDPGQGLRLIYYSQIVNDFQKGDIAEGYSVSREKKESFPLTVTSAQKNPTAFYLCASETGGSGQPQHFGDGTRLSIL.

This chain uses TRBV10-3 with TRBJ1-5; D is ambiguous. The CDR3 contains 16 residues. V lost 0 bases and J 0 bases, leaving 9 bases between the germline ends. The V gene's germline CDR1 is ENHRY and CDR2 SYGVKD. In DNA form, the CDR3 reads TGTGCCATCAGTGAGTCGGGAGGACGTAGCAATCAGCCCCAGCATTTT. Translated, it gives CAISESGGRSNQPQHF.

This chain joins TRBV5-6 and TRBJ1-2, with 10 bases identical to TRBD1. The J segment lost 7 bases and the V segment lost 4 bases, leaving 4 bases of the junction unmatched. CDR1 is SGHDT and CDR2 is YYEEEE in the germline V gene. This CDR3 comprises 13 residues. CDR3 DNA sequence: TGTGCCAGCAGCCGGGACAGGGGATCTGGCTACACCTTC. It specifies CASSRDRGSGYTF.

In DNA form, the CDR3 reads TGCGCCAGCAGCCCCCAGGGAAATAGCAATCAGCCCCAGCATTTT. This gives the protein CASSPQGNSNQPQHF. The chain carries TRBV4-1 and TRBJ1-5; TRBD1 is a possible D gene (5 bases). V was trimmed by 4 bases and J by 0 bases, leaving 10 bases between them. CDR3 length: 15 amino acids. CDR1 and CDR2 from the germline V gene are MGHRA and YSYEKL.

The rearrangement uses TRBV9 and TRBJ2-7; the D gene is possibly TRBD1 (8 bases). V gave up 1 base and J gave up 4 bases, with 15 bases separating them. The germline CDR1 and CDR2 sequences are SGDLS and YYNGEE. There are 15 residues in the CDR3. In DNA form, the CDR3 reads TGTGCCAGCAGCGTACTTGGACAGGGAGGGTACGAGCAGTACTTC. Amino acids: CASSVLGQGGYEQYF.

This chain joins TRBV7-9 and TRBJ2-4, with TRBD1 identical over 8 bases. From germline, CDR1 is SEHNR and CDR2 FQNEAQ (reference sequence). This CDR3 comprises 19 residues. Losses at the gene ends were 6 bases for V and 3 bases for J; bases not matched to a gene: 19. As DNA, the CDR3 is TGTGCCAGCAGAGGACAGGGTTTGCCTCATAACGGGATCAAAAACATTCAGTACTTC. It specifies CASRGQGLPHNGIKNIQYF. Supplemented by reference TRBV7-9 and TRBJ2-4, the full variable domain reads DTGVSQNPRHKITKRGQNVTFRCDPISEHNRLYWYRQTLGQGPEFLTYFQNEAQLEKSRLLSDRFSAERPKGSFSTLEIQRTEQGDSAMYLCASRGQGLPHNGIKNIQYFGAGTRLSVL.

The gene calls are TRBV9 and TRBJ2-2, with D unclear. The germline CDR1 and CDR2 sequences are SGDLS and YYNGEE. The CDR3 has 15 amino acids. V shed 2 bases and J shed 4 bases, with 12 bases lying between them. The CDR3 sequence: CASSVGAQTTGELFF. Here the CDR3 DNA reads TGTGCCAGCAGCGTCGGAGCACAAACCACCGGGGAGCTGTTTTTT.

CDR3 region: CASSHPGVPLIDEQFF. The CDR3 DNA reads as TGCGCCAGCAGCCACCCGGGGGTCCCACTAATTGATGAGCAGTTCTTC. The rearrangement links TRBV4-1 to TRBJ2-1; tentatively, D is TRBD2 (6 bases). V lost 3 bases to trimming and J lost 8 bases, with 20 bases between them. CDR1 and CDR2 (germline): MGHRA, YSYEKL. CDR3 length: 16 amino acids.

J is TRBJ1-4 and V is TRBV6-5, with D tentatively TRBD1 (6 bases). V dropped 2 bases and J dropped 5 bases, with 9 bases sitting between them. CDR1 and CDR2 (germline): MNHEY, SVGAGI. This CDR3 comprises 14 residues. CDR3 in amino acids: CASSYGGANEKLFF. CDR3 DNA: TGTGCCAGCAGTTACGGGGGGGCGAATGAAAAACTGTTTTTT.

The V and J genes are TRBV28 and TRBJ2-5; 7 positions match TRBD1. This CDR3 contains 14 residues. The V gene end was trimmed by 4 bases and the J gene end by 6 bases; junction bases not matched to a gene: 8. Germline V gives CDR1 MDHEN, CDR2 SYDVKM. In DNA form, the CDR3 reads TGTGCCAGCAGTTCTGAGGACAGGATGAAGACCCAGTACTTC. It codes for CASSSEDRMKTQYF.